This T cell receptor (beta chain) appears in the sequencing data of a study of blood T cell repertoires in COVID-19. In the study overall: Acute and convalescent COVID-19 specimens originated in the United States, Italy and Spain. In each case, the material was cDNA or gDNA derived from T cells, B-cell-depleted T cells, or PBMCs.

Assay: immunoSEQ multiplex PCR; the TCRdb copy retains only in-frame clones and omits some. The sample carries approximately 150,000 clones, about 83% recorded once. The V and J ends lost 5 bases and 1 base, in that order; junction bases with no gene match: 3. The CDR3 length is 15 residues. CDR1 MDHEN and CDR2 SYDVKM come from the germline V gene. Material for sequencing was peripheral blood. This chain joins TRBV28 and TRBJ1-2; 11 bases are shared with TRBD1. The origin of this receptor is a human donor in a cohort sampled during active COVID-19. The CDR3 sequence: CASSPGTGGNYGYTF. CDR3 sequence (DNA): TGTGCCAGCAGTCCCGGGACAGGGGGTAACTATGGCTACACCTTC.